These 11 T cell receptor beta chains came from one sample sequenced in a study of beta chain features in type 1 diabetes. Since all of the isolated RNA was reverse transcribed, expressed TCRB transcripts were what got sequenced. The data were produced by immunoSEQ multiplex PCR, yet TCRdb's version contains in-frame clones alone and is incomplete. The sample lists about 620,000 clones; 15% were seen once. The sequenced sample consisted of naive CD4+ T cells from blood. These receptors all stem from a man between 18 and 35 years old in good health.

The V gene is TRBV11-3, the J gene TRBJ2-5, with 11 bases aligning to TRBD2. From germline, CDR1 is SGHNT and CDR2 YENEEA. The V segment lost 0 bases and the J segment 4 bases; nucleotides outside the gene matches: 16. CDR3 size: 20 residues. The CDR3 DNA is TGTGCCAGCAGCTTAGATCCCCGGCTAGCGGGAGGTCCAGGAGTAGAGACCCAGTACTTC. Protein product: CASSLDPRLAGGPGVETQYF.

Worth noting for this clone: This specimen includes other DNA sequences encoding the same CDR3. The chain links TRBV7-9 to TRBJ1-1, with D hard to call. The length of the CDR3 is 12 residues. CDR1 and CDR2 (germline): SEHNR, FQNEAQ (reference sequence). The V end lost 1 base, the J end lost 3 bases, and 3 bases lay between the germline ends. The CDR3 bases are TGTGCCAGCAGCTTAGTGGACACTGAAGCTTTCTTT. Translated, it gives CASSLVDTEAFF.

The chain links TRBV25-1 to TRBJ2-3; D might be TRBD1 (6 bases). From germline, CDR1 is MGHDK and CDR2 SYGVNS. V dropped 5 bases and J dropped 1 base, with 10 bases sitting between them. This CDR3 is built from 14 residues. CDR3 nucleotides: TGTGCCAGCAGTCTACAGGGCGGCACAGATACGCAGTATTTT. Translated, it gives CASSLQGGTDTQYF.

V usage is TRBV4-2 and J usage is TRBJ2-3; 10 bases agree with TRBD2. CDR1 and CDR2 from the germline V gene are LGHNA and YNFKEQ. V was clipped by 5 bases and J by 1 base; unmatched bases: 3. The CDR3 length is 15 residues. The CDR3 loop is CASSETSGGTDTQYF. The DNA of the CDR3 is TGTGCCAGCAGCGAAACTAGCGGGGGCACAGATACGCAGTATTTT.

As concerns this clone: The sample holds other DNA sequences that translate to the same CDR3. The rearrangement uses TRBV9 and TRBJ1-3, with a weak D call TRBD1 (6 bases). CDR1 and CDR2 from the germline V gene are SGDLS and YYNGEE. V lost 2 bases, J lost 0 bases, and 9 bases lay in between. CDR3 length: 15 residues. CDR3 in DNA: TGTGCCAGCAGCGTGGAAGGGGGCTCTGGAAACACCATATATTTT. Protein product: CASSVEGGSGNTIYF.

The rearrangement joins TRBV28 to TRBJ2-5, with unresolved D. Germline V gene lookup returns CDR1 MDHEN and CDR2 SYDVKM. The CDR3 has 13 amino acids. The V end was cut by 1 base, the J end by 0 bases, with 3 bases between. Written as DNA, the CDR3 is TGTGCCAGCAGTTTATACTACCAAGAGACCCAGTACTTC. Translated: CASSLYYQETQYF. The entire variable domain, with the rest obtained from reference TRBV28 and TRBJ2-5, is as follows: DVKVTQSSRYLVKRTGEKVFLECVQDMDHENMFWYRQDPGLGLRLIYFSYDVKMKEKGDIPEGYSVSREKKERFSLILESASTNQTSMYLCASSLYYQETQYFGPGTRLLVL.

V usage is TRBV7-2 and J usage is TRBJ2-7, with 7 nucleotides matching TRBD1. With V trimmed by 5 bases and J by 2 bases, 6 bases remained unmatched. This CDR3 has 14 amino acids. Germline CDR1 SGHTA, CDR2 FQGNSA. CDR3 protein: CASSPRQGAYEQYF. DNA for the CDR3: TGTGCCAGCAGCCCCCGGCAGGGGGCCTACGAGCAGTACTTC.

The chain recombines TRBV25-1 with TRBJ1-1, with D unclear. The CDR3 contains 15 residues. The germline CDR1 and CDR2 sequences are MGHDK and SYGVNS. V was clipped by 3 bases and J by 2 bases, with 13 bases between them. CDR3 in amino acids: CASSDYSGDNTEAFF. The CDR3 coding sequence is TGTGCCAGCAGTGATTATTCTGGGGATAACACTGAAGCTTTCTTT.

This clone was found a few times. The V and J genes are TRBV9 and TRBJ1-2; 7 bases are a match to TRBD1. Germline V lookup: CDR1 SGDLS, CDR2 YYNGEE. Trimming at V came to 0 bases and at J to 6 bases, leaving 11 bases not matched to a gene. The CDR3 is 16 residues long. CDR3 residues: CASSVAKPQGRDGYTF. In DNA form, the CDR3 reads TGTGCCAGCAGCGTAGCAAAGCCACAGGGGCGAGATGGCTACACCTTC.

This clone was seen more than once but under ten times. The chain couples TRBV9 to TRBJ2-5; possibly TRBD2 for D (7 bases). Germline V CDR1 and CDR2: SGDLS, YYNGEE. The CDR3 has 14 amino acids. V lost 3 bases and J lost 5, with 14 bases in between. CDR3 loop: CASSGGGGAETQYF. The CDR3 region has the DNA TGTGCCAGCAGCGGCGGTGGGGGGGCGGAGACCCAGTACTTC.

The gene calls are TRBV7-3 and TRBJ2-5; 7 bases are shared with TRBD1. V lost 5 bases, J lost 4 bases, and 13 bases stayed unmatched. This CDR3 spans 16 amino acids. The V gene's germline CDR1 is SGHTA and CDR2 FQGTGA. The CDR3 nucleotides read TGTGCCAGCAGCCCAGGGGTAGGGGGCGGAGGAGAGACCCAGTACTTC. It is translated as CASSPGVGGGGETQYF.